Following are 13 T cell receptor beta chains from one sample sequenced in a study of T cell responses to AZD1222 COVID-19 vaccine. Generated by immunoSEQ multiplex PCR, the TCRdb table keeps only in-frame clones and is missing some. The table includes about 25,000 clones, around 87% detected once. Sequenced material: peripheral blood, taken 28 days after the second AZD1222 dose. The receptors here all came from an adult who received the AZD1222 COVID-19 vaccine.

A single count supports this clone. V is TRBV28 and J is TRBJ1-3, with 8 bases aligning to TRBD1. V shed 5 bases, J shed 2 bases, and the junction held 2 bases outside the gene matches. From germline, CDR1 is MDHEN and CDR2 SYDVKM. This CDR3 spans 14 amino acids. CDR3 coding DNA: TGTGCCAGCAGTCTGACAGGGGCTGGAAACACCATATATTTT. This translates into CASSLTGAGNTIYF.

V usage is TRBV9 and J usage is TRBJ2-5; no definite D call. The CDR3 consists of 14 residues. CDR1 is SGDLS and CDR2 is YYNGEE in the germline V gene. Trimming took off 0 bases at V and 4 bases at J, with 10 bases between the two ends. In DNA, the CDR3 is TGTGCCAGCAGCGTAGGGTCAACATCAGAGACCCAGTACTTC. Translating gives CASSVGSTSETQYF.

The rearrangement uses TRBV5-1 and TRBJ2-3; TRBD2 agrees at 14 bases. Germline V gives CDR1 SGHRS, CDR2 YFSETQ. V dropped 3 bases and J dropped 2; count of bases not matched to a gene: 5. The CDR3 spans 17 residues. CDR3 sequence (DNA): TGCGCCAGCAGCTCCTGGACTAGCGGGAGGCCCACAGATACGCAGTATTTT. Translated: CASSSWTSGRPTDTQYF.

The rearrangement links TRBV24-1 to TRBJ2-3; 7 bases are shared with TRBD1. The CDR3 runs to 16 residues. Trimming removed 3 bases from V and 3 bases from J; junction bases left unmatched: 8. Per the germline V gene, CDR1 is KGHDR and CDR2 is SFDVKD. The CDR3 coding sequence is TGTGCCACCAGTGATCGACAGGGCGGGCGGACAGATACGCAGTATTTT. It codes for CATSDRQGGRTDTQYF.

The rearrangement joins TRBV28 to TRBJ2-1, with D unresolved. Germline values: CDR1 MDHEN, CDR2 SYDVKM. V lost 1 base and J lost 9, with 13 bases in between. The length of the CDR3 is 14 residues. CDR3 protein: CASSLFGGTTEQFF. The CDR3 nucleotides are TGTGCCAGCAGTTTATTCGGCGGTACAACTGAGCAGTTCTTC.

The chain recombines TRBV3-1 (or the pseudogene TRBV3-2) with TRBJ2-5; TRBD2 matches at 13 bases. The CDR3 is 16 amino acids. The germline CDR1 and CDR2 sequences are LGHDT and YNNKEL (reference sequence). Trimming at V came to 3 bases and at J to 5 bases, leaving 6 bases not matched to a gene. The CDR3 DNA sequence: TGTGCCAGCAGCCAGGTTGGGACTAGCGGGAAGGAGACCCAGTACTTC. It specifies CASSQVGTSGKETQYF.

The chain is built from TRBV6-5 and TRBJ2-2, with D unresolved. This CDR3 is 11 amino acids long. Between the trimmed V and J ends, which lost 8 bases and 8 bases, there was a span of 9 bases. Per germline, CDR1 MNHEY and CDR2 SVGAGI. In DNA, the CDR3 is TGTGCCAGCGCCTTCCAGGGGGAGCTGTTTTTT. Its protein is CASAFQGELFF.

The chain combines TRBV6-5 with TRBJ2-5; TRBD2 matches 12 bases. The CDR3 is 14 residues long. The germline V gene encodes CDR1 MNHEY and CDR2 SVGAGI. Unmatched junction bases numbered 4, after V lost 6 bases and J lost 5 bases. The CDR3 loop reads CASSRTSGAETQYF. The CDR3 DNA reads as TGTGCCAGCAGCCGGACTAGCGGGGCCGAGACCCAGTACTTC.

V is TRBV24-1 and J is TRBJ2-6; D not resolved. Germline V gene data show CDR1 as KGHDR and CDR2 as SFDVKD. This CDR3 region has 13 residues. Trimming removed 3 bases at V and 2 bases at J, with 1 base between. CDR3 sequence reads: CATSDPGANVLTF. As DNA, the CDR3 is TGTGCCACCAGTGATCCTGGGGCCAACGTCCTGACTTTC.

In DNA, the CDR3 is TGTGCCAGCAGTTTTCATAGGGACGGCCTTGTGCCCGGGGAGCTGTTTTTT. Protein: CASSFHRDGLVPGELFF. The gene calls are TRBV27 and TRBJ2-2; possibly TRBD1 or TRBD2 for D (5 bases each). This CDR3 has 17 amino acids. Germline V gene data show CDR1 as MNHEY and CDR2 as SMNVEV (reference sequence). Trimming took 3 bases from V and 6 from J, leaving 20 bases between them.

The rearrangement uses TRBV6-5 and TRBJ1-6; no firm D call. The CDR3 has 15 residues. The V end was cut by 4 bases, the J end by 5 bases, with 12 bases between. Germline V gene sequence: CDR1 MNHEY, CDR2 SVGAGI. The CDR3 region has the DNA TGTGCCAGCAGTTCCAAGGTGGTGGATAATTCACCCCTCCACTTT. This gives the protein CASSSKVVDNSPLHF.

The chain combines TRBV25-1 with TRBJ1-2; D remains unclear. Trimming removed 0 bases from V and 6 bases from J, with 14 bases in between. Germline CDR1 and CDR2: MGHDK and SYGVNS. The CDR3 is made up of 15 amino acids. The DNA for the CDR3 is TGTGCCAGCAGTGAATATTATCCCCTAGGTGATGGCTACACCTTC. Translated: CASSEYYPLGDGYTF.

The V call is TRBV10-1, the J call TRBJ1-2; 8 nucleotides line up with TRBD1. J lost 5 bases, V lost 4 bases, and 9 bases had no gene match. Looked up from germline, CDR1 is WNHNN and CDR2 is SYGVQD (reference sequence). The CDR3 has 15 residues. DNA of the CDR3: TGCGCCAGCAGTGTGAACAGGGGGTTATCTTATGGCTACACCTTC. Translation gives CASSVNRGLSYGYTF.